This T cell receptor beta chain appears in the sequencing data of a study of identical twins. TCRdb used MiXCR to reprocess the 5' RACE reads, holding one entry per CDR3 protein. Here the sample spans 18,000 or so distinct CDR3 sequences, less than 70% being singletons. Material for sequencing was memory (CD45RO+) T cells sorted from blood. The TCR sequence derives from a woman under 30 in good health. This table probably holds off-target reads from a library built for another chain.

The DNA of the CDR3 is TGTGCCAGCAGTCCTCTGGGTCTTTCAGAGACCCAGTACTTC. This sequence encodes CASSPLGLSETQYF. The chain is built from TRBV2 and TRBJ2-5; D call uncertain. Germline V gives CDR1 SNHLY, CDR2 FYNNEI. V dropped 5 bases and J dropped 4 bases, with 14 bases sitting between them. The CDR3 extends over 14 amino acids.